The clone carrying this T cell receptor (beta chain) was recorded only once. This sample is drawn from a study of blood T cell repertoires in COVID-19. Sequenced by immunoSEQ multiplex PCR; TCRdb stores in-frame clones only, minus some. The sample includes about 54,000 clones, around 80% of them seen just once. Germline CDR1 LGHNA, CDR2 YNFKEQ. The length of the CDR3 is 16 residues. The junction had 3 bases not matched to a gene; V was cut back by 1 base and J by 0 bases. Sequenced input: peripheral blood. The chain is built from TRBV4-2 and TRBJ2-3, with TRBD2 matching 8 bases. The sequence was collected from a man in his fifties with acute or convalescent COVID-19. CDR3 bases: TGTGCCAGCAGCCAAGTCGCTAGCGGGAGCACAGATACGCAGTATTTT. As protein: CASSQVASGSTDTQYF.